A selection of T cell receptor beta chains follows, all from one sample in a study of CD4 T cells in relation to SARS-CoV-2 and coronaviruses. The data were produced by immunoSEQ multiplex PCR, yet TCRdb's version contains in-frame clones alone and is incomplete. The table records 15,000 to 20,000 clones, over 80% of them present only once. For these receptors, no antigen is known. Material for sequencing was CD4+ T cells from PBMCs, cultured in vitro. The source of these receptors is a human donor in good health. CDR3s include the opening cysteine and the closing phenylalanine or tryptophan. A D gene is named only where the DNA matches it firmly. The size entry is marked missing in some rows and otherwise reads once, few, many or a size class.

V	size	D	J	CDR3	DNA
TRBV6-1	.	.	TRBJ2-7	CASSEQRNEQYF	TGTGCCAGCAGTGAACAGCGGAACGAGCAGTACTTC
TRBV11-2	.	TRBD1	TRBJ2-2	CASSFTGTGGTGELFF	TGTGCCAGCAGCTTCACCGGGACAGGGGGCACCGGGGAGCTGTTTTTT
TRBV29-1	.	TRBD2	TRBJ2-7	CSVTRGGPSYEQYF	TGCAGCGTCACCCGGGGGGGGCCCTCCTACGAGCAGTACTTC
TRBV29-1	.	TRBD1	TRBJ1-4	CSVELTGHHEKLFF	TGCAGCGTTGAATTGACAGGGCATCATGAAAAACTGTTTTTT
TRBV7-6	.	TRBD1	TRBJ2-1	CASSFSDRVGNEQFF	TGTGCCAGCAGCTTTTCGGACAGGGTAGGGAATGAGCAGTTCTTC
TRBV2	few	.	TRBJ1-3	CASRVTAARGNTIYF	TGTGCCAGCAGAGTAACAGCAGCCCGTGGAAACACCATATATTTT
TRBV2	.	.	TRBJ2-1	CASGVTSNEQFF	TGTGCCAGTGGGGTGACTAGTAATGAGCAGTTCTTC
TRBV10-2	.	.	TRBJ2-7	CANSSSYEQYF	TGCGCCAACTCAAGCTCCTACGAGCAGTACTTC
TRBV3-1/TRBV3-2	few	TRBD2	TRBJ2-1	CASSLTSGGAYNEQFF	TGTGCCAGCAGCCTAACTAGCGGGGGGGCTTACAATGAGCAGTTCTTC
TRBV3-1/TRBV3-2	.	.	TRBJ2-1	CASSQVKQVNEQFF	TGTGCCAGCAGCCAAGTTAAGCAGGTCAATGAGCAGTTCTTC
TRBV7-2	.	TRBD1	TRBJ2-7	CASSVVSPRDRGNEQYF	TGTGCCAGCAGCGTTGTGTCCCCACGGGACAGGGGAAACGAGCAGTACTTC
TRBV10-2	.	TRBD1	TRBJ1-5	CASSRQGQGSNQPQHF	TGCGCCAGCAGTCGACAGGGACAGGGCTCTAATCAGCCCCAGCATTTT
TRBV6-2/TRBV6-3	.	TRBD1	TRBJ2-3	CASSRQGANTQYF	TGTGCCAGCAGTCGACAGGGGGCGAATACGCAGTATTTT
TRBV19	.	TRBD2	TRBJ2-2	CASNPGGNTGELFF	TGTGCCAGTAACCCGGGGGGGAACACCGGGGAGCTGTTTTTT
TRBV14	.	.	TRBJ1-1	CASSQVVAFF	TGTGCCAGCAGCCAAGTAGTGGCTTTCTTT
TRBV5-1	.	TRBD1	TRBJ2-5	CASSPSLGTGGEETQYF	TGCGCCAGCAGCCCAAGCCTAGGGACAGGGGGCGAGGAGACCCAGTACTTC
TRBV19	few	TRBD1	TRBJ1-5	CASRVGQGPNQPQHF	TGTGCCAGTAGGGTCGGACAGGGACCCAATCAGCCCCAGCATTTT
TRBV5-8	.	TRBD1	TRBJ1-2	CASSLRQGGRFGGYTF	TGTGCCAGCAGCCTTCGACAGGGAGGAAGGTTCGGTGGCTACACCTTC
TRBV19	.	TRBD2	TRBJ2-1	CASSITSGDEQFF	TGTGCCAGTAGTATTACTAGCGGCGATGAGCAGTTCTTC
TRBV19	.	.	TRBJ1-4	CASNPRAGANEKLFF	TGTGCCAGTAACCCCCGGGCAGGGGCTAATGAAAAACTGTTTTTT
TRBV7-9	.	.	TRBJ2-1	CASTRTKNEQFF	TGTGCCAGCACCAGAACAAAGAATGAGCAGTTCTTC
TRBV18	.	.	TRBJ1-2	CASSLPLENYGYTF	TGTGCCAGCTCACTTCCCCTGGAAAACTATGGCTACACCTTC
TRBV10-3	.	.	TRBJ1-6	CAISGHANNSPLHF	TGTGCCATCAGTGGGCATGCTAATAATTCACCCCTCCACTTT
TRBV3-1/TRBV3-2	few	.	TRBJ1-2	CASSPSSGANYGYTF	TGTGCCAGCAGCCCATCCTCAGGGGCCAACTATGGCTACACCTTC
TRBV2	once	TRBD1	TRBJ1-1	CASRADRGRAEAFF	TGTGCCAGCAGAGCCGACAGGGGGAGGGCTGAAGCTTTCTTT
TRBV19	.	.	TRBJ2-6	CASSLRDKSSGANVLTF	TGTGCCAGTAGTCTCCGGGACAAAAGCTCTGGGGCCAACGTCCTGACTTTC
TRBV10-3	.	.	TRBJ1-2	CAISETGTEYGYTF	TGTGCCATCAGTGAAACCGGGACGGAGTATGGCTACACCTTC
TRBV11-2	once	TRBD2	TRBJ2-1	CASSFTSAGGWNEQFF	TGTGCCAGCAGCTTTACCTCCGCGGGAGGGTGGAATGAGCAGTTCTTC
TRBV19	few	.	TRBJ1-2	CASSPAGGAGAGYTF	TGTGCCAGTAGTCCAGCAGGAGGGGCGGGGGCTGGCTACACCTTC
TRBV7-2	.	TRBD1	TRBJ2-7	CASTPGQGNHEQYF	TGTGCCAGCACCCCGGGACAGGGTAACCACGAGCAGTACTTC
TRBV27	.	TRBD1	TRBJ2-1	CASRAGTGTYNEQFF	TGTGCCAGCAGGGCCGGGACAGGGACTTACAATGAGCAGTTCTTC
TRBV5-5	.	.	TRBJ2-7	CASSLVGYEQYF	TGTGCCAGCAGCTTGGTGGGCTACGAGCAGTACTTC
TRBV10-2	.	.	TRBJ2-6	CASLTGSHSGANVLTF	TGCGCCAGCCTCACGGGCAGCCACTCTGGGGCCAACGTCCTGACTTTC
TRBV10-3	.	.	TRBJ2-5	CAIAGGLDLRTQYF	TGTGCCATCGCTGGGGGGCTAGACCTTAGGACCCAGTACTTC
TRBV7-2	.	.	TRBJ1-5	CASSLVGGDSNQPQHF	TGTGCCAGCAGCTTAGTCGGGGGCGATAGCAATCAGCCCCAGCATTTT
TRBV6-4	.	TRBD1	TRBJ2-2	CASPDRVDTGELFF	TGTGCCAGCCCAGACAGGGTGGACACCGGGGAGCTGTTTTTT
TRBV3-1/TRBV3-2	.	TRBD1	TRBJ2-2	CASSQQQGTHTGELFF	TGTGCCAGCAGCCAACAACAGGGGACCCACACCGGGGAGCTGTTTTTT
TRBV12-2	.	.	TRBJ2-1	CASRLDPGSQPGNEQFF	TGTGCAAGTCGCTTAGACCCAGGGTCCCAACCTGGCAATGAGCAGTTCTTC
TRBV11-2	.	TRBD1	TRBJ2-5	CASSRDRQETQYF	TGTGCCAGCAGCCGGGACAGGCAAGAGACCCAGTACTTC
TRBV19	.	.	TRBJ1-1	CASSIFWGTEAFF	TGTGCCAGTAGTATTTTCTGGGGGACTGAAGCTTTCTTT
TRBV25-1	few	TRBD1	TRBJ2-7	CASSIGQDRSSYEQYF	TGTGCCAGCAGCATCGGACAGGACCGAAGCTCCTACGAGCAGTACTTC
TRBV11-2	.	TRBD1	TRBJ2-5	CASRTGQTKYF	TGTGCCAGCAGGACGGGACAGACAAAGTACTTC
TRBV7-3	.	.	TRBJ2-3	CASSSLGVSDTQYF	TGTGCCAGCAGCTCCTTGGGGGTGTCAGATACGCAGTATTTT
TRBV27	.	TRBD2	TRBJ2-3	CASRRLAGGTDTQYF	TGTGCCAGCAGAAGACTAGCGGGGGGCACAGATACGCAGTATTTT
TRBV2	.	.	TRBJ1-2	CASSKEFVNYGYTF	TGTGCCAGCAGTAAGGAGTTTGTTAACTATGGCTACACCTTC
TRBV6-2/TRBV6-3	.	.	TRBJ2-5	CASSRKQTQYF	TGTGCCAGCAGCCGGAAGCAGACCCAGTACTTC
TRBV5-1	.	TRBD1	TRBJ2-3	CASSLAGQGADTQYF	TGCGCCAGCAGCTTGGCCGGACAGGGCGCAGATACGCAGTATTTT
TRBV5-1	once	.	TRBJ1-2	CASSLATANYGYTF	TGCGCCAGCAGCTTGGCGACAGCTAACTATGGCTACACCTTC
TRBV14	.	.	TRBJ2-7	CASSQVFQDYEQYF	TGTGCCAGCAGCCAAGTTTTCCAAGACTACGAGCAGTACTTC
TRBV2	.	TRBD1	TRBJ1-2	CANHRTGVGYTF	TGTGCCAATCACCGGACAGGGGTTGGCTACACCTTC